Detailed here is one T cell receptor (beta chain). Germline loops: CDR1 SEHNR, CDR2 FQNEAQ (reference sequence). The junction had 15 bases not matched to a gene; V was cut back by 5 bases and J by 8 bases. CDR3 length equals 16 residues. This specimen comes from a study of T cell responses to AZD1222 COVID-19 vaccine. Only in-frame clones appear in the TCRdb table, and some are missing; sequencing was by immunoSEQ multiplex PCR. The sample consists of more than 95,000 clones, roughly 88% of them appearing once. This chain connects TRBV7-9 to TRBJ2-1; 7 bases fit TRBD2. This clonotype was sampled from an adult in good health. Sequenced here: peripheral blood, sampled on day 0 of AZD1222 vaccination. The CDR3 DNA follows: TGTGCCAGCAGCGCCGCCGGGACTATCATAAAGGATGAGCAGTTCTTC. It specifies CASSAAGTIIKDEQFF.